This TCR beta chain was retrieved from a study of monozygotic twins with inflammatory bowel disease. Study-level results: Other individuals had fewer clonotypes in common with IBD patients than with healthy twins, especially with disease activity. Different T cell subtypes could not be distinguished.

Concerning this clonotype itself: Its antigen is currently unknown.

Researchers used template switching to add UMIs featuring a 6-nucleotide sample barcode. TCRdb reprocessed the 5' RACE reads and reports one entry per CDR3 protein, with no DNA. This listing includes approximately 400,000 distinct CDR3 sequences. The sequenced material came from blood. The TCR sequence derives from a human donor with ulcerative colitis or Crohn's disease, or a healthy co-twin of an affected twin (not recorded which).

The CDR3 is CASRRQPQGQQYF. The chain carries TRBV5-6 and TRBJ2-7; the TCRdb D gene call, TRBD1, has no DNA to confirm it. The germline CDR1 and CDR2 sequences are SGHDT and YYEEEE. This CDR3 spans 13 amino acids.